The 22 T cell receptor beta chains in this list originate from one sample, sequenced in a study of Ad26.COV2.S vaccination and SARS-CoV-2 variants. Assay: immunoSEQ multiplex PCR; the TCRdb copy retains only in-frame clones and omits some. The sample holds hundreds of thousands of clones, 70% to 90% seen once. Treatment meaning: roughly 18 received Ad26.COV2.S at low or high dose, single or two shots; roughly five received placebo; per-sample allocation not given. Samples came from day 63 after the first vaccine or placebo injection. The sequencing used peripheral blood, collected in a trial of Ad26.COV2.S vaccine versus placebo. Source of these receptors: a person aged 18 to 59 who received the Ad26.COV2.S COVID-19 vaccine or a placebo.

The V call is TRBV7-2, the J call TRBJ1-1; D perhaps matches TRBD1 (5 bases). The CDR3 runs to 15 residues. CDR1 and CDR2 (germline): SGHTA, FQGNSA. The V end lost 1 base, the J end lost 1 base, and 10 bases lay between the germline ends. The CDR3, as DNA: TGTGCCAGCAGCTTAGTCACAGGTTGGAACACTGAAGCTTTCTTT. Translation gives CASSLVTGWNTEAFF.

Only one count was recorded for this clone. This chain connects TRBV4-1 to TRBJ1-1, with D possibly being TRBD1 (6 bases). With 2 bases removed from V and 2 bases from J, the gap between germline ends came to 9 bases. Germline CDR1 is MGHRA and CDR2 is YSYEKL. The CDR3 loop spans 14 amino acids. CDR3 in amino acids: CASSQRQANTEAFF. In nucleotides, the CDR3 is TGCGCCAGCAGCCAACGACAGGCCAACACTGAAGCTTTCTTT.

CDR3: CASSSRQGYGANVLTF. DNA of the CDR3: TGTGCCAGCAGTTCGCGACAGGGGTATGGGGCCAACGTCCTGACTTTC. The V call is TRBV27, the J call TRBJ2-6; 8 positions agree with TRBD1. The CDR3 is made up of 16 amino acids. Germline-derived CDR1 and CDR2 are MNHEY and SMNVEV (reference sequence). Trimming removed 4 bases from V and 3 bases from J; junction bases left unmatched: 5.

The V gene is TRBV6-2 or TRBV6-3, the J gene TRBJ1-1, with 8 bases matching TRBD1. This CDR3 has 16 residues. The V segment lost 2 bases and the J segment 0 bases; nucleotides outside the gene matches: 5. Germline lookup yields CDR1 MNHEY and CDR2 SVGEGT. CDR3 sequence reads: CASSYRTGSMNTEAFF. The CDR3 nucleotides are TGTGCCAGCAGTTACAGGACAGGGTCTATGAACACTGAAGCTTTCTTT.

The chain couples TRBV19 to TRBJ2-5; D perhaps matches TRBD2 (7 bases). Germline CDR1 reads LNHDA; CDR2 reads SQIVND (reference sequence). The CDR3 loop spans 13 amino acids. V lost 5 bases, J lost 5 bases, and 12 bases lay in between. The CDR3 region is CASSRGARETQYF. For the CDR3, the DNA is TGTGCCAGTAGTCGGGGGGCCCGGGAGACCCAGTACTTC.

The genes are TRBV12-3 or TRBV12-4 and TRBJ2-1; no clear D. The V gene lost 6 bases and the J gene lost 6 bases, with 12 bases spanning the gap. CDR3 length: 13 residues. Here the CDR3 reads CASSAELSNEQFF. CDR3 nucleotides: TGTGCCAGCAGCGCGGAGTTGAGCAATGAGCAGTTCTTC.

V and J are TRBV19 and TRBJ2-4; 7 positions match TRBD1. The V and J ends lost 9 bases and 6 bases, in that order; junction bases with no gene match: 11. Germline values: CDR1 LNHDA, CDR2 SQIVND (reference sequence). The CDR3 loop spans 14 amino acids. CDR3 amino acids: CASASTGSGNIQYF. The CDR3 DNA reads as TGTGCCAGCGCCTCGACAGGGTCGGGAAACATTCAGTACTTC.

The chain is built from TRBV7-8 and TRBJ1-1; D is unclear. V lost 8 bases and J lost 0, with 16 bases in between. The CDR3 extends over 15 amino acids. Germline V gene sequence: CDR1 SGHVS, CDR2 FQNEAQ. CDR3 bases: TGTGCCAGCTTTTCAGGACCCCTCATGAACACTGAAGCTTTCTTT. It is translated as CASFSGPLMNTEAFF.

The J gene is TRBJ2-7, the V gene TRBV11-2; D is possibly TRBD1 (6 bases). CDR1 and CDR2 (germline): SGHAT, FQNNGV. V was shortened by 3 bases and J by 0 bases, with 9 bases between the two germline ends. CDR3 size: 14 residues. The CDR3 region has the DNA TGTGCCAGCAGCTTGGACAGCCCCTCCTACGAGCAGTACTTC. This sequence encodes CASSLDSPSYEQYF.

The rearrangement uses TRBV7-2 and TRBJ2-7; 11 nucleotides agree with TRBD2. Germline lookup yields CDR1 SGHTA and CDR2 FQGNSA. Trimming at V came to 4 bases and at J to 4 bases, leaving 9 bases not matched to a gene. The CDR3 has 16 residues. CDR3 sequence reads: CASSSGTSGGVYEQYF. Written as DNA, the CDR3 is TGTGCCAGCAGCTCCGGGACTAGCGGAGGGGTATACGAGCAGTACTTC.

CDR3 region: CASSLGLNQPQHF. The CDR3 region has the DNA TGTGCCAGCAGCTTGGGACTCAATCAGCCCCAGCATTTT. The V call is TRBV5-6, the J call TRBJ1-5; no firm D call. Germline values: CDR1 SGHDT, CDR2 YYEEEE. CDR3 length equals 13 residues. The V gene lost 0 bases and the J gene lost 3 bases, with 4 bases spanning the gap.

The chain is built from TRBV4-3 and TRBJ1-6; perhaps TRBD1 as D (6 bases). CDR1 is LGHNA and CDR2 is YSLEER in the germline V gene. The CDR3 has 16 amino acids. V was shortened by 0 bases and J by 5 bases, with 11 bases between the two germline ends. CDR3 DNA: TGCGCCAGCAGCCAAGAAGCCGGGGGGCATAATTCACCCCTCCACTTT. The encoded protein is CASSQEAGGHNSPLHF.

The genes are TRBV28 and TRBJ1-1; D ambiguous. Germline V gives CDR1 MDHEN, CDR2 SYDVKM. V was pared by 6 bases and J by 1 base, with 18 bases between. The CDR3 spans 16 residues. The CDR3 bases are TGTGCCAGCAGCCCCATTTACTATGGGGAGAACACTGAAGCTTTCTTT. It yields the protein CASSPIYYGENTEAFF.

The chain links TRBV25-1 to TRBJ2-2, with D tentatively TRBD2 (6 bases). The CDR3 contains 15 residues. Per the germline V gene, CDR1 is MGHDK and CDR2 is SYGVNS. Trimming took off 4 bases at V and 5 bases at J, with 14 bases between the two ends. The CDR3 here is CASSASALRTGELFF. CDR3 nucleotide sequence: TGTGCCAGCAGTGCTAGCGCCCTACGGACCGGGGAGCTGTTTTTT.

The rearrangement joins TRBV7-2 to TRBJ1-1, with TRBD1 identical over 8 bases. The length of the CDR3 is 15 residues. The ends lost 5 bases at V and 4 bases at J; junction bases unmatched: 9. Germline V gene data show CDR1 as SGHTA and CDR2 as FQGNSA. The CDR3 bases are TGTGCCAGCAGCCCTATACCTACAGGGGGCACTGAAGCTTTCTTT. Its protein product is CASSPIPTGGTEAFF.

J is TRBJ2-3 and V is TRBV27, with 11 bases aligning to TRBD2. The CDR3 runs to 15 residues. The V and J ends lost 7 bases and 10 bases, in that order; junction bases with no gene match: 13. Germline-derived CDR1 and CDR2 are MNHEY and SMNVEV (reference sequence). The CDR3 here is CASTSTSGDPRAQYF. The CDR3 DNA is TGTGCCAGCACTTCGACTAGCGGGGACCCTAGGGCGCAGTATTTT.

This sequence joins TRBV4-3 and TRBJ1-1; D gene unclear. The CDR3 sequence is 13 residues long. Germline V lookup: CDR1 LGHNA, CDR2 YSLEER. With 1 base removed from V and 5 bases from J, the gap between germline ends came to 8 bases. CDR3 residues: CASSQVTGTEAFF. CDR3 sequence (DNA): TGCGCCAGCAGCCAAGTGACTGGGACTGAAGCTTTCTTT.

The V call is TRBV5-6, the J call TRBJ2-1; D unclear. This CDR3 spans 15 amino acids. Trimming took 2 bases from V and 2 from J, leaving 11 bases between them. The germline V gene encodes CDR1 SGHDT and CDR2 YYEEEE. The CDR3 nucleotides read TGTGCCAGCAGCTTTTTGGACGGCGCCTACAATGAGCAGTTCTTC. Translated: CASSFLDGAYNEQFF. Together with reference TRBV5-6 and TRBJ2-1, the CDR3 gives the full variable domain: DAGVTQSPTHLIKTRGQQVTLRCSPKSGHDTVSWYQQALGQGPQFIFQYYEEEERQRGNFPDRFSGHQFPNYSSELNVNALLLGDSALYLCASSFLDGAYNEQFFGPGTRLTVL.

The chain links TRBV7-2 to TRBJ2-7; 8 bases match TRBD1. The CDR3 has 15 amino acids. Germline CDR1 SGHTA, CDR2 FQGNSA. Unmatched junction bases numbered 9, after V lost 4 bases and J lost 4 bases. The CDR3 sequence is CASSWAGTGGYEQYF. Here the CDR3 DNA reads TGTGCCAGCAGCTGGGCCGGGACAGGAGGTTACGAGCAGTACTTC. The variable domain in full, with the rest retrieved from reference TRBV7-2 and TRBJ2-7, is GAGVSQSPSNKVTEKGKDVELRCDPISGHTALYWYRQSLGQGLEFLIYFQGNSAPDKSGLPSDRFSAERTGGSVSTLTIQRTQQEDSAVYLCASSWAGTGGYEQYFGPGTRLTVT.

V is TRBV2 and J is TRBJ2-2, with TRBD1 matching 7 bases. CDR3 length equals 16 residues. CDR1 and CDR2 (germline): SNHLY, FYNNEI. Trimming removed 4 bases from V and 4 bases from J; junction bases left unmatched: 9. For the CDR3, the DNA is TGTGCCAGCAGTGCCGAGGGGACAGCTAGCACCGGGGAGCTGTTTTTT. It specifies CASSAEGTASTGELFF.

The chain links TRBV19 to TRBJ2-3; the match to TRBD2 covers 10 bases. Trimming removed 3 bases from V and 1 base from J; junction bases left unmatched: 4. The germline V gene encodes CDR1 LNHDA and CDR2 SQIVND (reference sequence). The CDR3 loop spans 16 amino acids. The CDR3 region is CASSMSGLAGTDTQYF. The CDR3 coding sequence is TGTGCCAGTAGTATGAGTGGACTAGCGGGCACAGATACGCAGTATTTT.

V is TRBV7-2 and J is TRBJ1-1, with D uncertain. V was cut by 1 base and J by 5 bases, with 14 bases left in between. CDR1 and CDR2 (germline): SGHTA, FQGNSA. There are 15 residues in the CDR3. Written as DNA, the CDR3 is TGTGCCAGCAGCTTAGTTGCGGGGTCGAGTACTGAAGCTTTCTTT. It is translated as CASSLVAGSSTEAFF.